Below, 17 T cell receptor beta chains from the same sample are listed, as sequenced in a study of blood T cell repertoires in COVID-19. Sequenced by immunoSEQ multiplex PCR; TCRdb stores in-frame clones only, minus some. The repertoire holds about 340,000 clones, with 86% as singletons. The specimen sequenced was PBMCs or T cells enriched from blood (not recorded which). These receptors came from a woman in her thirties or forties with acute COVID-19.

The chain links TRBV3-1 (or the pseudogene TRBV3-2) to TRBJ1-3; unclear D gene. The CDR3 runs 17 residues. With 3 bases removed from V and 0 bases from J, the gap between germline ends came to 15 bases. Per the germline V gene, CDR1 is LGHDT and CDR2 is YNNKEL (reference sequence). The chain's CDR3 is CASSQRPPVISGNTIYF. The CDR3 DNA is TGTGCCAGCAGCCAGAGGCCCCCCGTAATCTCTGGAAACACCATATATTTT.

The CDR3 DNA reads TGTGCCAGCACCGAAGGGACAGGGAACACTGAAGCTTTCTTT. Its translation is CASTEGTGNTEAFF. The chain joins TRBV6-5 to TRBJ1-1, with 8 positions matching TRBD1. Germline lookup yields CDR1 MNHEY and CDR2 SVGAGI. The CDR3 loop spans 14 amino acids. Germline trimming cut 7 bases from V and 1 base from J; bases unmatched to any gene: 5.

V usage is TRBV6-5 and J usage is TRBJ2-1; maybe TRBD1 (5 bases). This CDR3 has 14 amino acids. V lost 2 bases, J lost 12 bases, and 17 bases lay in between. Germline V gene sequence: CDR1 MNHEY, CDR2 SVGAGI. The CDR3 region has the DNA TGTGCCAGCAGTTACGATAAAAGGGGAAAGGGGCAGTTCTTC. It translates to CASSYDKRGKGQFF.

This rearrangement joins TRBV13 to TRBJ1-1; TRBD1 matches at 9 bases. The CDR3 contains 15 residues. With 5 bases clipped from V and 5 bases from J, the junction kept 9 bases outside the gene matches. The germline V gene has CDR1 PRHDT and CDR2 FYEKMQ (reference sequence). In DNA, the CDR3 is TGTGCCAGCAGCCCGACCGGGACAGGGAAAACTGAAGCTTTCTTT. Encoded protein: CASSPTGTGKTEAFF.

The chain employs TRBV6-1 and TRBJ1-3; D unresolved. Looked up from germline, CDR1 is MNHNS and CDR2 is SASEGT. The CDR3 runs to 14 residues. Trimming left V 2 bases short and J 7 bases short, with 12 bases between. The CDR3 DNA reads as TGTGCCAGCAGTGAACTCGATCGGGGTAACACCATATATTTT. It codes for CASSELDRGNTIYF.

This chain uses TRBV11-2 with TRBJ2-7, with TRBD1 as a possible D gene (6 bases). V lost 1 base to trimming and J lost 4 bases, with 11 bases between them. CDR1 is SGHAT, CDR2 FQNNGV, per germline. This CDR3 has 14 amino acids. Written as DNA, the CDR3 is TGTGCCAGCAGCTTAGTTTCCGGGACATACGAGCAGTACTTC. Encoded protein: CASSLVSGTYEQYF. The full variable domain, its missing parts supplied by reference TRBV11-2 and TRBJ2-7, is EAGVAQSPRYKIIEKRQSVAFWCNPISGHATLYWYQQILGQGPKLLIQFQNNGVVDDSQLPKDRFSAERLKGVDSTLKIQPAKLEDSAVYLCASSLVSGTYEQYFGPGTRLTVT.

CDR3 residues: CASSQAGQPYYGYTF. DNA for the CDR3: TGCGCCAGCAGCCAAGCGGGACAGCCTTACTATGGCTACACCTTC. The rearrangement uses TRBV4-1 and TRBJ1-2, with TRBD1 matching over 7 bases. This CDR3 spans 15 amino acids. V was pared by 1 base and J by 3 bases, with 5 bases of the junction left unmatched. The V gene's germline CDR1 is MGHRA and CDR2 YSYEKL.

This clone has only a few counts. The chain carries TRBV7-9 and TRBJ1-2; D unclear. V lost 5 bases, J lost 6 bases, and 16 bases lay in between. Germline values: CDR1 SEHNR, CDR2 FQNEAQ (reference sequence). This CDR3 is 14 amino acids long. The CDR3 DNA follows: TGTGCCAGCAGCAAGCAACAGAGGGCGGATGGCTACACCTTC. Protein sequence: CASSKQQRADGYTF.

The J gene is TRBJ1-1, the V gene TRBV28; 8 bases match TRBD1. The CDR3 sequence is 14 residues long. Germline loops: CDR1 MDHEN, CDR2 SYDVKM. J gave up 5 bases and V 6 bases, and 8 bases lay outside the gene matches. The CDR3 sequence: CASSRDRRWTEAFF. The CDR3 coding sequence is TGTGCCAGCAGCCGGGACAGGAGGTGGACTGAAGCTTTCTTT.

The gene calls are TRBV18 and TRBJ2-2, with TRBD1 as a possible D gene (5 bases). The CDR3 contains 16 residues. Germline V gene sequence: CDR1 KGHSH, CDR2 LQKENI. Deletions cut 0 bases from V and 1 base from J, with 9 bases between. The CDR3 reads CASSPPQGRNTGELFF. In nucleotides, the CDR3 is TGTGCCAGCTCACCACCCCAGGGAAGGAACACCGGGGAGCTGTTTTTT.

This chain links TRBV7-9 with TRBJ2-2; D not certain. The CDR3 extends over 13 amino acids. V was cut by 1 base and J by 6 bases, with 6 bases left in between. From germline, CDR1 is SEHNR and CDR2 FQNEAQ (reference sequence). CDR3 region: CASSLVIAGELFF. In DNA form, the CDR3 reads TGTGCCAGCAGCTTAGTTATCGCCGGGGAGCTGTTTTTT.

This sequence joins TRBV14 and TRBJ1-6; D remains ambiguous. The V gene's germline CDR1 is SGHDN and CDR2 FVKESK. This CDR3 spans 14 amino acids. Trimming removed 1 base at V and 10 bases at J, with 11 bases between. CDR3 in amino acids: CASSQGGLGSPLHF. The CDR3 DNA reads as TGTGCCAGCAGCCAAGGCGGGCTCGGGTCACCCCTCCACTTT.

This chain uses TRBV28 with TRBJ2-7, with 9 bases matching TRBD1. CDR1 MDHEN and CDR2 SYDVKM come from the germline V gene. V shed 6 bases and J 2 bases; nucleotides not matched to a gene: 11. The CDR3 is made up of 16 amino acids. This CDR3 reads CASRPQQGQGPYEQYF. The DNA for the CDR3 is TGTGCCAGCAGACCTCAGCAGGGACAGGGACCCTACGAGCAGTACTTC.

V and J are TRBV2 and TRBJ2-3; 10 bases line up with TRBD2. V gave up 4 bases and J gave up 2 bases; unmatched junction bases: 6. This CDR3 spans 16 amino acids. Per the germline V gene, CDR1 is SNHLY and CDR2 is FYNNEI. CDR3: CASSGLGLADTDTQYF. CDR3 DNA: TGTGCCAGCAGTGGTTTAGGACTAGCGGACACAGATACGCAGTATTTT.

Here the CDR3 reads CASSNRQGLGNQPQHF. The CDR3 DNA is TGTGCCAGTAGTAACCGACAGGGCTTAGGCAATCAGCCCCAGCATTTT. The chain joins TRBV19 to TRBJ1-5, with TRBD1 matching 7 bases. Germline lookup yields CDR1 LNHDA and CDR2 SQIVND (reference sequence). Trimming took 4 bases from V and 2 from J; bases not matched to a gene: 8. The CDR3 runs to 16 residues.

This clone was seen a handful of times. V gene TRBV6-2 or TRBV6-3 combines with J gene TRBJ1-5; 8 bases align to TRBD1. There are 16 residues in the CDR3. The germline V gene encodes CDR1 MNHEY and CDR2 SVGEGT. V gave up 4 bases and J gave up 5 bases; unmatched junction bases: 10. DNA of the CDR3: TGTGCCAGCAGTTCCCAGGGGGCGTGGGATGATCAGCCCCAGCATTTT. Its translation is CASSSQGAWDDQPQHF.

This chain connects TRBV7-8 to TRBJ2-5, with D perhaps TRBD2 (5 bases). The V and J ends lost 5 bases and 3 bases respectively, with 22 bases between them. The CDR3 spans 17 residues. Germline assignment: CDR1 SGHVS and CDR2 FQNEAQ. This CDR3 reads CASSPLMSERVEETQYF. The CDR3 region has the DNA TGTGCCAGCAGCCCCCTTATGAGTGAGAGGGTCGAAGAGACCCAGTACTTC.